Presented here are 24 T cell receptor beta chains from one specimen sequenced in a study of T cell responses to AZD1222 COVID-19 vaccine. TCRdb keeps only in-frame clones here, not all; method: immunoSEQ multiplex PCR. The sample holds approximately 170,000 clones, around 90% seen once. The sample was peripheral blood, taken on day 0 of AZD1222 vaccination. Source of these receptors: an adult in good health.

The chain employs TRBV5-1 and TRBJ1-3; the match to TRBD1 covers 7 bases. The CDR3 has 16 residues. CDR1 is SGHRS, CDR2 YFSETQ, per germline. Losses at the gene ends were 0 bases for V and 0 bases for J; bases not matched to a gene: 3. The CDR3 coding sequence is TGCGCCAGCAGCTTGGTGGGACAGAGCTCTGGAAACACCATATATTTT. Amino acids: CASSLVGQSSGNTIYF.

This clone has a single count. This chain links TRBV4-1 with TRBJ2-2; TRBD2 aligns across 9 bases. The CDR3 sequence is 15 residues long. J was trimmed by 6 bases and V by 2 bases; bases with no gene match: 4. The V gene's germline CDR1 is MGHRA and CDR2 YSYEKL. The CDR3 is CASSQRGLAAGELFF. Here the CDR3 DNA reads TGCGCCAGCAGCCAACGGGGACTAGCCGCCGGGGAGCTGTTTTTT.

The chain is built from TRBV19 and TRBJ2-7, with D possibly matching TRBD2 (5 bases). The V gene's germline CDR1 is LNHDA and CDR2 SQIVND (reference sequence). The CDR3 runs 15 residues. Trimming removed 5 bases from V and 4 bases from J, with 18 bases in between. DNA for the CDR3: TGTGCCAGTAGTCCCGAGGCTGAGCGAGGGTACGAGCAGTACTTC. This translates into CASSPEAERGYEQYF.

The rearrangement links TRBV7-3 to TRBJ2-6; D call uncertain. CDR3 size: 17 residues. Germline V lookup: CDR1 SGHTA, CDR2 FQGTGA. Trimming took 5 bases from V and 4 from J, leaving 18 bases between them. The CDR3 spells CASSPQVLGGGANVLTF. The CDR3 DNA sequence: TGTGCCAGCAGCCCCCAGGTTTTGGGTGGAGGGGCCAACGTCCTGACTTTC. Together with reference TRBV7-3 and TRBJ2-6, the CDR3 gives the full variable domain: GAGVSQTPSNKVTEKGKYVELRCDPISGHTALYWYRQSLGQGPEFLIYFQGTGAADDSGLPNDRFFAVRPEGSVSTLKIQRTERGDSAVYLCASSPQVLGGGANVLTFGAGSRLTVL.

V gene TRBV15 combines with J gene TRBJ2-7; the match to TRBD1 covers 8 bases. This CDR3 spans 15 amino acids. Unmatched junction bases numbered 11, after V lost 8 bases and J lost 2 bases. Germline CDR1 reads LNHNV; CDR2 reads YYDKDF (reference sequence). The CDR3 loop reads CATRLEQGATYEQYF. The CDR3 bases are TGTGCCACCCGTCTGGAGCAGGGGGCCACCTACGAGCAGTACTTC. Based on the CDR3 plus reference TRBV15 and TRBJ2-7, the full variable domain is DAMVIQNPRYQVTQFGKPVTLSCSQTLNHNVMYWYQQKSSQAPKLLFHYYDKDFNNEADTPDNFQSRRPNTSFCFLDIRSPGLGDTAMYLCATRLEQGATYEQYFGPGTRLTVT.

The chain recombines TRBV9 with TRBJ2-5; TRBD2 matches at 14 bases. V shed 3 bases, J shed 6 bases, and the junction held 7 bases outside the gene matches. The germline V gene has CDR1 SGDLS and CDR2 YYNGEE. This CDR3 is built from 16 residues. As DNA, the CDR3 is TGTGCCAGCAGCGAGAGGGGGACTAGCGGGAGACAGACCCAGTACTTC. Translation gives CASSERGTSGRQTQYF.

V usage is TRBV28 and J usage is TRBJ1-1; TRBD1 matches 8 bases. The CDR3 contains 16 residues. The V gene's germline CDR1 is MDHEN and CDR2 SYDVKM. Trimming at V came to 2 bases and at J to 7 bases, leaving 12 bases not matched to a gene. The CDR3: CASSLPLKTGAGEAFF. The CDR3 DNA sequence: TGTGCCAGCAGTTTACCCCTAAAGACAGGGGCCGGTGAAGCTTTCTTT.

CDR3 residues: CASSLRGNEQFF. CDR3 in DNA: TGTGCCAGCAGCCTGCGGGGGAATGAGCAGTTCTTC. This chain links TRBV13 with TRBJ2-1; 7 positions agree with TRBD2. CDR3 length: 12 residues. Trimming cost V 5 bases and J 7 bases; bases outside gene matches: 2. Germline values: CDR1 PRHDT, CDR2 FYEKMQ (reference sequence).

The chain recombines TRBV4-3 with TRBJ2-1, with 9 positions matching TRBD1. CDR3 size: 16 residues. V gave up 0 bases and J gave up 4 bases; unmatched junction bases: 4. Germline CDR1 reads LGHNA; CDR2 reads YSLEER. In DNA form, the CDR3 reads TGCGCCAGCAGCCAAGATTTGGGGACAGGGTACAATGAGCAGTTCTTC. Translating gives CASSQDLGTGYNEQFF.

The J gene is TRBJ1-3, the V gene TRBV2; D not resolved. This CDR3 region has 14 residues. Germline V gene lookup returns CDR1 SNHLY and CDR2 FYNNEI. V gave up 7 bases and J gave up 4 bases, with 14 bases separating them. CDR3 bases: TGTGCCAGCAACGGTGACGGGTTCGGAAACACCATATATTTT. It is translated as CASNGDGFGNTIYF.

V usage is TRBV18 and J usage is TRBJ2-1; 10 bases agree with TRBD2. The CDR3 consists of 15 residues. Germline CDR1 KGHSH, CDR2 LQKENI. Trimming cost V 6 bases and J 10 bases; bases outside gene matches: 12. DNA for the CDR3: TGTGCCAGCTCTTGGGAGCGGGAGGGCCGAGGAGAGCAGTTCTTC. Translating it yields CASSWEREGRGEQFF.

V is TRBV24-1 and J is TRBJ2-7; the D gene is possibly TRBD2 (6 bases). Germline V lookup: CDR1 KGHDR, CDR2 SFDVKD. With 4 bases removed from V and 1 base from J, the gap between germline ends came to 7 bases. This CDR3 comprises 13 residues. The CDR3 protein is CATSEGGSYEQYF. The CDR3 DNA sequence: TGTGCCACCAGTGAGGGGGGATCCTACGAGCAGTACTTC.

The chain links TRBV7-3 to TRBJ2-2, with a weak D call TRBD1 (5 bases). Germline V gene data show CDR1 as SGHTA and CDR2 as FQGTGA. Trimming took 5 bases from V and 5 from J, leaving 21 bases between them. The CDR3 totals 17 residues. CDR3: CASSARGWQGGTGELFF. CDR3 bases: TGTGCCAGCAGCGCAAGGGGTTGGCAGGGTGGAACCGGGGAGCTGTTTTTT.

The chain employs TRBV7-3 and TRBJ2-7; D is possibly TRBD2 (6 bases). CDR3 length: 12 amino acids. In germline, CDR1 is SGHTA, CDR2 FQGTGA. Trimming cost V 11 bases and J 6 bases, with 17 bases left between them. Written as DNA, the CDR3 is TGTGCCTCTGGCGGGATCGGGGGCGAGCAGTACTTC. The encoded protein is CASGGIGGEQYF.

V is TRBV28 and J is TRBJ1-6, with 8 bases that match TRBD1. The CDR3 loop spans 15 amino acids. Germline CDR1 MDHEN, CDR2 SYDVKM. V lost 6 bases, J lost 7 bases, and 8 bases stayed unmatched. The CDR3 DNA sequence: TGTGCCAGCAGCACAACAGGGGGGAGGAATTCACCCCTCCACTTT. Residues: CASSTTGGRNSPLHF.

As DNA, the CDR3 is TGCGCCAGCGGGACAAGCTCCTACAATGAGCAGTTCTTC. This sequence encodes CASGTSSYNEQFF. The V call is TRBV10-2, the J call TRBJ2-1, with D perhaps TRBD1 (6 bases). Germline CDR1 and CDR2: WSHSY and SAAADI. V was clipped by 8 bases and J by 0 bases, with 8 bases between them. The CDR3 runs to 13 residues.

V gene TRBV9 combines with J gene TRBJ2-7; unclear D gene. The V end lost 1 base, the J end lost 7 bases, and 6 bases lay between the germline ends. Looked up from germline, CDR1 is SGDLS and CDR2 is YYNGEE. There are 11 residues in the CDR3. CDR3 in amino acids: CASSVRVEQYF. CDR3 bases: TGTGCCAGCAGCGTAAGGGTGGAGCAGTACTTC.

V gene TRBV2 combines with J gene TRBJ1-2, with D perhaps matching TRBD1 (5 bases). The CDR3 length is 15 residues. Looked up from germline, CDR1 is SNHLY and CDR2 is FYNNEI. Trimming stripped 0 bases from V and 8 bases from J, with 16 bases between. The CDR3 here is CASSEALFEGRGYTF. Written as DNA, the CDR3 is TGTGCCAGCAGTGAAGCGCTTTTCGAGGGACGGGGCTACACCTTC.

The chain combines TRBV5-1 with TRBJ2-5; D uncertain. Trimming took off 4 bases at V and 0 bases at J, with 4 bases between the two ends. Germline assignment: CDR1 SGHRS and CDR2 YFSETQ. This CDR3 has 12 residues. The CDR3 spells CASSHYQETQYF. The CDR3 coding sequence is TGCGCCAGCAGCCACTACCAAGAGACCCAGTACTTC.

The V call is TRBV9, the J call TRBJ2-2; D remains ambiguous. The CDR3 runs 13 residues. Germline CDR1 is SGDLS and CDR2 is YYNGEE. Trimming removed 5 bases at V and 2 bases at J, with 7 bases between. The CDR3 is CASSEPNTGELFF. The DNA for the CDR3 is TGTGCCAGCAGTGAACCCAACACCGGGGAGCTGTTTTTT.

The chain uses TRBV19 and TRBJ1-5; D may be TRBD1 (5 bases). The CDR3 contains 15 residues. V was cut by 0 bases and J by 6 bases, with 12 bases left in between. Germline CDR1 is LNHDA and CDR2 is SQIVND (reference sequence). In nucleotides, the CDR3 is TGTGCCAGTAGTATAGATCTATATGGGGGTCAGCCCCAGCATTTT. It yields the protein CASSIDLYGGQPQHF.

The chain carries TRBV3-1 (or the pseudogene TRBV3-2) and TRBJ1-1, with D maybe TRBD1 (6 bases). Per germline, CDR1 LGHDT and CDR2 YNNKEL (reference sequence). This CDR3 contains 15 residues. V lost 4 bases and J lost 1, with 13 bases in between. The CDR3 protein is CASSPTSTGNTEAFF. CDR3 coding DNA: TGTGCCAGCAGCCCGACCTCGACAGGGAACACTGAAGCTTTCTTT.

The rearrangement links TRBV5-1 to TRBJ2-3, with 7 nucleotides matching TRBD1. Trimming at V came to 8 bases and at J to 2 bases, leaving 8 bases not matched to a gene. CDR3 length: 14 residues. Per the germline V gene, CDR1 is SGHRS and CDR2 is YFSETQ. The CDR3: CASVGQVLTDTQYF. CDR3 in DNA: TGCGCCAGTGTCGGACAGGTACTCACAGATACGCAGTATTTT.

This chain uses TRBV7-9 with TRBJ1-6, with 9 bases aligning to TRBD1. This CDR3 comprises 14 residues. The J segment lost 10 bases and the V segment lost 5 bases, leaving 6 bases of the junction unmatched. Germline lookup yields CDR1 SEHNR and CDR2 FQNEAQ (reference sequence). CDR3 protein: CASSPGDRESPLHF. CDR3 in DNA: TGTGCCAGCAGCCCGGGGGACAGGGAATCACCCCTCCACTTT.